Listed below are T cell receptor beta chains from one sample, sequenced in a study of T cell responses to AZD1222 COVID-19 vaccine. Profiling relied on immunoSEQ multiplex PCR, and the TCRdb table lists in-frame clones only, not all of them. The sample contains just under 100,000 clones, approximately 90% of which appear only once. Sample: peripheral blood, taken on day 0 of AZD1222 vaccination. Receptors originate from an adult in good health. CDR3s include the opening cysteine and the closing phenylalanine or tryptophan. Fields, in order: J gene, V gene, D gene, clone size, CDR3 protein, CDR3 DNA. D genes are given only for firm matches. The size of a clone is reported for some rows only, either as once, few or many, or as a class for expanded clones.

TRBJ1-1,TRBV20-1,TRBD1,.,CSASRGRLTEAFF,TGCAGTGCTAGTAGGGGGCGCTTAACTGAAGCTTTCTTT
TRBJ1-2,TRBV7-9,TRBD1,.,CASSLGQGIYGYTF,TGTGCCAGCAGCTTAGGACAGGGGATCTATGGCTACACCTTC
TRBJ1-4,TRBV6-1,.,once,CASSDRNYEKLFF,TGTGCCAGCAGTGATAGAAATTATGAAAAACTGTTTTTT
TRBJ2-7,TRBV28,.,once,CASRTPASYEQYF,TGTGCCAGCAGGACTCCAGCCTCCTACGAGCAGTACTTC
TRBJ2-3,TRBV4-1,.,.,CASSQGNTQYF,TGCGCCAGCAGCCAAGGAAATACGCAGTATTTT
TRBJ2-1,TRBV5-1,TRBD2,.,CASRDTSGTYNEQFF,TGCGCCAGCAGGGACACTAGCGGGACCTACAATGAGCAGTTCTTC
TRBJ2-7,TRBV10-2,TRBD1,.,CASSGRGGNYEQYF,TGCGCCAGCAGTGGGCGAGGGGGCAACTACGAGCAGTACTTC
TRBJ2-3,TRBV4-3,TRBD2,.,CASSQDAFSGGTDTQYF,TGCGCCAGCAGCCAAGATGCGTTTAGCGGGGGCACAGATACGCAGTATTTT
TRBJ2-7,TRBV11-2,TRBD2,.,CASSPSGTGGAEQYF,TGTGCCAGCAGCCCATCCGGGACGGGGGGAGCCGAGCAGTACTTC
TRBJ1-3,TRBV30,.,.,CAWTRQAGNTIYF,TGTGCCTGGACCCGGCAGGCTGGAAACACCATATATTTT
TRBJ1-2,TRBV23-1,.,once,CASSQPQGGYGYTF,TGCGCCAGCAGTCAACCGCAGGGTGGCTATGGCTACACCTTC
TRBJ1-2,TRBV5-1,.,.,CASSGWGSSNYGYTF,TGCGCCAGCAGCGGGTGGGGGTCGTCGAACTATGGCTACACCTTC
TRBJ1-1,TRBV7-8,.,.,CASSSTENTEAFF,TGTGCCAGCAGCTCGACGGAGAACACTGAAGCTTTCTTT
TRBJ1-4,TRBV18,TRBD1,.,CASSTWTGSTNEKLFF,TGTGCCAGCTCAACTTGGACAGGCTCAACTAATGAAAAACTGTTTTTT
TRBJ1-6,TRBV6-5,.,.,CASRRGIPLHF,TGTGCCAGCAGGAGAGGGATTCCCCTCCACTTT
TRBJ1-1,TRBV27,.,.,CASSPWAGNTEAFF,TGTGCCAGCAGTCCCTGGGCAGGGAATACTGAAGCTTTCTTT
TRBJ1-4,TRBV2,.,.,CASRYLSGATNEKLFF,TGTGCCAGCAGATACCTCTCAGGAGCAACTAATGAAAAACTGTTTTTT
TRBJ1-4,TRBV27,.,.,CASSTYHFRGAPETSNEKLFF,TGTGCCAGCAGTACTTACCACTTTAGAGGGGCACCAGAGACATCTAATGAAAAACTGTTTTTT
TRBJ1-3,TRBV2,.,.,CASSGPAGGSSGNTIYF,TGTGCCAGCAGCGGGCCCGCGGGAGGTAGCTCTGGAAACACCATATATTTT
TRBJ1-2,TRBV28,.,.,CASSFGGEGSYGYTF,TGTGCCAGCAGTTTCGGGGGAGAGGGATCCTATGGCTACACCTTC
TRBJ1-1,TRBV19,.,few,CASSTEDQGADTEAFF,TGTGCCAGTAGTACAGAAGACCAGGGTGCGGACACTGAAGCTTTCTTT
TRBJ2-1,TRBV4-3,TRBD2,.,CASSQTSGVINEQFF,TGCGCCAGCAGCCAAACTAGCGGGGTCATCAATGAGCAGTTCTTC
TRBJ1-2,TRBV4-1,.,.,CASSQDGFYGYTF,TGCGCCAGCAGCCAAGACGGCTTCTATGGCTACACCTTC
TRBJ1-3,TRBV20-1,.,.,CSANGGGTIYF,TGCAGTGCTAACGGCGGAGGGACCATATATTTT
TRBJ1-1,TRBV27,.,once,CASSFSQNTEAFF,TGTGCCAGCAGTTTTTCCCAGAACACTGAAGCTTTCTTT
TRBJ2-5,TRBV7-9,.,.,CASSQGTGWETQYF,TGTGCCAGCAGCCAAGGCACTGGGTGGGAGACCCAGTACTTC
TRBJ1-2,TRBV7-8,.,.,CASSTYLGGANYGYTF,TGTGCCAGCAGCACATACCTAGGGGGGGCTAACTATGGCTACACCTTC
TRBJ1-1,TRBV10-1,.,few,CASAGRPGGEAFF,TGCGCCAGCGCGGGACGGCCTGGAGGTGAAGCTTTCTTT
TRBJ1-1,TRBV19,.,.,CASSIVAGTEAFF,TGTGCCAGTAGTATAGTTGCAGGAACTGAAGCTTTCTTT
TRBJ2-7,TRBV15,TRBD2,.,CATSRGRGTYEQYF,TGTGCCACCAGCAGGGGGCGGGGGACCTACGAGCAGTACTTC
TRBJ1-1,TRBV29-1,TRBD1,.,CSVERDRGAFF,TGCAGCGTAGAACGGGACAGAGGAGCTTTCTTT
TRBJ1-5,TRBV30,.,.,CAWGTEDQPQHF,TGTGCCTGGGGGACCGAGGATCAGCCCCAGCATTTT
TRBJ1-6,TRBV11-2,.,.,CASSSPFGSSYNSPLHF,TGTGCCAGCAGCTCACCATTCGGGAGCTCCTATAATTCACCCCTCCACTTT
TRBJ1-5,TRBV19,.,.,CASSDSNQPQHF,TGTGCCAGTAGCGATAGCAATCAGCCCCAGCATTTT
TRBJ1-1,TRBV4-3,.,once,CASSQDRGSAEAFF,TGCGCCAGCAGCCAAGATCGGGGATCGGCTGAAGCTTTCTTT
TRBJ1-1,TRBV4-1,TRBD1,.,CASSLTGDVSEAFF,TGCGCCAGCAGCCTCACAGGGGACGTCTCTGAAGCTTTCTTT
TRBJ1-6,TRBV27,TRBD1,.,CASSPGTVNYNSPLHF,TGTGCCAGCAGTCCGGGGACAGTCAACTATAATTCACCCCTCCACTTT
TRBJ2-2,TRBV6-5,TRBD1,.,CASSSNGQDGTGELFF,TGTGCCAGCAGTTCCAATGGACAGGATGGCACCGGGGAGCTGTTTTTT
TRBJ2-7,TRBV19,TRBD2,.,CASSRGGTWTYEQYF,TGTGCCAGTAGCCGCGGGGGGACTTGGACCTACGAGCAGTACTTC